This T cell receptor beta chain was captured in a study of blood T cell repertoires in COVID-19. CDR1 SGHTA and CDR2 FQGNSA come from the germline V gene. CDR3 size: 14 residues. With V trimmed by 5 bases and J by 1 base, 3 bases remained unmatched. In the original processing: Estimation of nucleated cell counts was performed using reference gene primer amplification. Produced via immunoSEQ multiplex PCR; TCRdb's table is partial and in-frame only. D and trimming come from the DNA, and the V and J calls and clone size come from that table. The repertoire includes 100,000 to 120,000 clones, 70% to 80% of them detected once, and roughly 7.5% sits in the top ten.

This TCR came from a woman aged 60-75 years with acute or convalescent COVID-19. This sequence joins TRBV7-2 and TRBJ1-2, with 8 positions matching TRBD1. The sequencing sample was made of peripheral blood. For the CDR3, the DNA is TGTGCCAGCAGCGGGACAGGAGTTAACTATGGCTACACCTTC. Protein: CASSGTGVNYGYTF. Drawing the rest from reference TRBV7-2 and TRBJ1-2, the complete variable domain is GAGVSQSPSNKVTEKGKDVELRCDPISGHTALYWYRQSLGQGLEFLIYFQGNSAPDKSGLPSDRFSAERTGGSVSTLTIQRTQQEDSAVYLCASSGTGVNYGYTFGSGTRLTVV.